A single sample gave rise to the 21 T cell receptor beta chains below, sequenced in a study of control samples from healthy donors and cancer patients. Sequencing used immunoSEQ multiplex PCR; TCRdb keeps in-frame clones, though not all of them. The sample lists under 200,000 clones, 91% seen once, with approximately 1.6% in the top ten. The material sequenced was blood. These receptors were obtained from a young woman in good health.

This clone has just one count. The J gene is TRBJ1-4, the V gene TRBV5-1; D is undetermined. Germline V gene lookup returns CDR1 SGHRS and CDR2 YFSETQ. The CDR3 consists of 14 residues. Trimming shortened V by 5 bases and J by 0 bases, and 8 bases separated the two germline ends. The DNA of the CDR3 is TGCGCCAGCAGTTCGTCCGCAACTAATGAAAAACTGTTTTTT. Protein product: CASSSSATNEKLFF.

The chain joins TRBV7-9 to TRBJ1-5; no firm D call. CDR3 length equals 9 residues. CDR1 SEHNR and CDR2 FQNEAQ come from the germline V gene (reference sequence). CDR3 DNA sequence: TGTGTATGGAATCAGCCCCAGCATTTT. Its translation is CVWNQPQHF. Variable domain in full (rest from reference TRBV7-9 and TRBJ1-5): DTGVSQNPRHKITKRGQNVTFRCDPISEHNRLYWYRQTLGQGPEFLTYFQNEAQLEKSRLLSDRFSAERPKGSFSTLEIQRTEQGDSAMYLCVWNQPQHFGDGTRLSIL.

V usage is TRBV7-2 and J usage is TRBJ2-7, with 7 nucleotides matching TRBD1. This CDR3 is built from 14 residues. In germline, CDR1 is SGHTA, CDR2 FQGNSA. The ends lost 6 bases at V and 2 bases at J; junction bases unmatched: 7. Written as DNA, the CDR3 is TGTGCCAGCAGAACCGGGACAGTCACCTACGAGCAGTACTTC. Translating gives CASRTGTVTYEQYF.

The chain carries TRBV12-3 or TRBV12-4 and TRBJ1-1; unclear D gene. The CDR3 extends over 13 amino acids. Between the trimmed V and J ends, which lost 6 bases and 4 bases, there was a span of 12 bases. Here the CDR3 reads CASRKGPGTEAFF. The CDR3 region has the DNA TGTGCCAGCAGAAAAGGCCCGGGCACTGAAGCTTTCTTT.

As to this clone: This sample includes further DNA sequences coding for the same CDR3. The chain combines TRBV19 with TRBJ2-1; no clear D gene. The CDR3 runs to 15 residues. The V and J ends lost 0 bases and 0 bases respectively, with 6 bases between them. The germline V gene has CDR1 LNHDA and CDR2 SQIVND (reference sequence). CDR3 sequence (DNA): TGTGCCAGTAGTATAGACAGGCCCTCCTACAATGAGCAGTTCTTC. Its protein product is CASSIDRPSYNEQFF.

This clone has just one count. The V and J genes are TRBV2 and TRBJ2-6; unclear D gene. Between the trimmed V and J ends, which lost 5 bases and 0 bases, there was a span of 11 bases. The length of the CDR3 is 16 residues. Germline CDR1 and CDR2: SNHLY and FYNNEI. The CDR3 is CASSPSALSGANVLTF. CDR3 nucleotide sequence: TGTGCCAGCAGTCCTTCAGCGCTCTCTGGGGCCAACGTCCTGACTTTC.

J is TRBJ2-5 and V is TRBV7-9; 7 nucleotides match TRBD1. The length of the CDR3 is 13 residues. The germline CDR1 and CDR2 sequences are SEHNR and FQNEAQ (reference sequence). Losses at the gene ends were 5 bases for V and 4 bases for J; bases not matched to a gene: 4. The CDR3 loop reads CASSHTGAETQYF. CDR3 bases: TGTGCCAGCAGCCATACAGGGGCAGAGACCCAGTACTTC.

The rearrangement links TRBV30 to TRBJ1-2; no definite D call. The CDR3 extends over 13 amino acids. V dropped 0 bases and J dropped 4 bases, with 9 bases sitting between them. Per the germline V gene, CDR1 is GTSNPN and CDR2 is SVGIG (reference sequence). The CDR3, as DNA: TGTGCCTGGAGTGTCGGACGGACCTATGGCTACACCTTC. Its protein is CAWSVGRTYGYTF.

The chain has TRBV6-4 and TRBJ2-1; 13 bases line up with TRBD2. V trimming: 1 base; J trimming: 8 bases; junction bases outside the gene matches: 5. The CDR3 length is 16 residues. Per germline, CDR1 MRHNA and CDR2 SNTAGT. The CDR3 spells CASSDWTSGGPHEQFF. The DNA of the CDR3 is TGTGCCAGCAGTGACTGGACTAGCGGGGGCCCCCATGAGCAGTTCTTC.

Concerning this clone itself: Other DNA sequences from this sample encode an identical CDR3 as well. The rearrangement links TRBV7-2 to TRBJ2-1; perhaps TRBD2 as D (5 bases). Trimming took 5 bases from V and 9 from J, leaving 11 bases between them. Germline assignment: CDR1 SGHTA and CDR2 FQGNSA. The CDR3 is 12 residues long. CDR3 loop: CASSLLVREQFF. The CDR3 region has the DNA TGTGCCAGCAGCCTACTAGTTCGTGAGCAGTTCTTC.

Concerning this clone itself: Other DNA sequences in the same sample also yield this CDR3. The chain is built from TRBV9 and TRBJ1-4; no reliable D call. The V end was cut by 1 base, the J end by 0 bases, with 10 bases between. Per the germline V gene, CDR1 is SGDLS and CDR2 is YYNGEE. CDR3 size: 16 residues. This CDR3 is CASSVTPDATNEKLFF. CDR3 DNA sequence: TGTGCCAGCAGCGTAACCCCGGACGCAACTAATGAAAAACTGTTTTTT.

The V and J genes are TRBV5-1 and TRBJ1-1; 7 nucleotides line up with TRBD1. Germline V gene sequence: CDR1 SGHRS, CDR2 YFSETQ. CDR3 length equals 15 residues. After removal of 0 bases from V and 0 bases from J, the junction contained 2 bases not matched to a gene. The CDR3 loop reads CASSLGQGMNTEAFF. The CDR3 DNA reads as TGCGCCAGCAGCTTGGGACAGGGCATGAACACTGAAGCTTTCTTT.

As concerns this clone: With a much larger clone just one base away, this may be a read error. V gene TRBV2 combines with J gene TRBJ2-3; 8 nucleotides line up with TRBD2. The CDR3 totals 15 residues. Germline CDR1 SNHLY, CDR2 FYNNEI. J gave up 1 base and V 3 bases, and 3 bases lay outside the gene matches. In DNA form, the CDR3 reads TGTGCCAGCAGTGACGGTAGCGGGGGCACAGATACGCAGTATTTT. It encodes CASSDGSGGTDTQYF.

This chain joins TRBV7-9 and TRBJ1-4; possible D gene TRBD1, 5 bases. The CDR3 runs to 16 residues. V gave up 5 bases and J gave up 5 bases, with 18 bases separating them. The germline V gene has CDR1 SEHNR and CDR2 FQNEAQ (reference sequence). CDR3 DNA: TGTGCCAGCAGCACAAATCCAGGGATGGGAAATGAAAAACTGTTTTTT. Protein sequence: CASSTNPGMGNEKLFF.

V is TRBV30 and J is TRBJ2-7; TRBD1 matches at 7 bases. The V gene end was trimmed by 4 bases and the J gene end by 2 bases; junction bases not matched to a gene: 5. The CDR3 has 13 amino acids. Germline-derived CDR1 and CDR2 are GTSNPN and SVGIG (reference sequence). This CDR3 is CAWTRQGTYEQYF. CDR3 DNA: TGTGCCTGGACCCGACAGGGAACCTACGAGCAGTACTTC.

V gene TRBV4-3 combines with J gene TRBJ2-3; D unclear. Germline V gives CDR1 LGHNA, CDR2 YSLEER. V was trimmed by 1 base and J by 1 base, leaving 9 bases between them. The CDR3 is 15 residues long. The CDR3 coding sequence is TGCGCCAGCAGCCAAGGACTGGGCCGCACAGATACGCAGTATTTT. Its protein product is CASSQGLGRTDTQYF.

The V gene is TRBV19, the J gene TRBJ2-5; D tentatively fits TRBD1 or TRBD2 (5 bases each). Trimming stripped 8 bases from V and 4 bases from J, with 8 bases between. Germline loops: CDR1 LNHDA, CDR2 SQIVND (reference sequence). This CDR3 contains 11 residues. The CDR3 bases are TGTGCCAGTCTGGGGGTAGAGACCCAGTACTTC. It encodes CASLGVETQYF.

This clone was observed a few times. The rearrangement links TRBV28 to TRBJ1-2; 10 bases map to TRBD1. Losses at the gene ends were 4 bases for V and 11 bases for J; bases not matched to a gene: 10. The CDR3 has 14 residues. CDR1 is MDHEN, CDR2 SYDVKM, per germline. CDR3 nucleotide sequence: TGTGCCAGCAGTTCCGGGACAGGGGTGTGGTGGTACACCTTC. Its protein is CASSSGTGVWWYTF.

This chain connects TRBV25-1 to TRBJ2-5; 7 bases agree with TRBD1. Per the germline V gene, CDR1 is MGHDK and CDR2 is SYGVNS. The CDR3 is made up of 15 amino acids. J was trimmed by 5 bases and V by 0 bases; bases with no gene match: 6. The CDR3 DNA sequence: TGTGCCAGCAGTGAATACTGGGGGACAGTGGAGACCCAGTACTTC. It translates to CASSEYWGTVETQYF.

This sequence joins TRBV29-1 and TRBJ1-1, with D perhaps TRBD1 (5 bases). The V end lost 0 bases, the J end lost 5 bases, and 10 bases lay between the germline ends. This CDR3 is 13 amino acids long. From germline, CDR1 is SQVTM and CDR2 ANQGSEA. CDR3 nucleotide sequence: TGCAGCGTTGAAGAAATGGGGGGGACTGAAGCTTTCTTT. Its translation is CSVEEMGGTEAFF.

This clone turned up a few times. The chain combines TRBV28 with TRBJ2-7; 9 bases map to TRBD1. Germline loops: CDR1 MDHEN, CDR2 SYDVKM. The CDR3 runs to 12 residues. Losses at the gene ends were 6 bases for V and 3 bases for J; bases not matched to a gene: 0. This CDR3 is CASRDRGYEQYF. CDR3 in DNA: TGTGCCAGCAGGGACAGGGGCTACGAGCAGTACTTC.